The clone carrying this T cell receptor (beta chain) has at least ten counts. Its antigen is not known. The sample comes from a study of T cells in Graves' hyperthyroidism and ophthalmopathy. The study's findings and limits: Ophthalmopathy and stable hyperthyroidism were separated by a 13 V-J model.

TCR beta CDR3 regions were amplified from RNA transcripts. An initial round of RT-PCR targeting the TCR CDR3 relied on the HTBI primer set. TCRdb re-called the multiplex PCR reads with MiXCR, one entry per CDR3 protein. There are under 40,000 distinct CDR3 sequences in the sample; under 60% occur only once, and under 20% lies in the top ten. V was clipped by 4 bases and J by 8 bases; unmatched bases: 11. The CDR3 consists of 15 residues. Germline V lookup: CDR1 MNHEY, CDR2 SVGAGI. The origin of this receptor is a middle-aged man with Graves' ophthalmopathy. The rearrangement links TRBV6-5 to TRBJ2-3; TRBD1 matches 8 bases. Sequencing input: blood. The CDR3 bases are TGTGCCAGCAGTTTAAGAGGACAGGGTTTAGGTACGCAGTATTTT. It yields the protein CASSLRGQGLGTQYF.